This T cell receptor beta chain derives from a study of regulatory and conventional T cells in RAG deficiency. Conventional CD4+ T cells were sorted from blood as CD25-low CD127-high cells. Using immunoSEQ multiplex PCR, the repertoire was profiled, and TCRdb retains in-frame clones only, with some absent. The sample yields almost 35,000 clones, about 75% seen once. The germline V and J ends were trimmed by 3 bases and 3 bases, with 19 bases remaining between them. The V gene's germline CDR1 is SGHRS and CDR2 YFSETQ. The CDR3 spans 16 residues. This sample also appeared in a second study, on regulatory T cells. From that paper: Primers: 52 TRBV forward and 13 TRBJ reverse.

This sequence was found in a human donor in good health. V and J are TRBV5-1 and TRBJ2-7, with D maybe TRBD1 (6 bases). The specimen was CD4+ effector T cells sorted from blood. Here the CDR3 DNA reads TGCGCCAGCAGCTGGGGGCCAGGCGTCGGGGTCTACGAGCAGTACTTC. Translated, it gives CASSWGPGVGVYEQYF. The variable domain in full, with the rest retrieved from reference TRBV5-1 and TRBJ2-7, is KAGVTQTPRYLIKTRGQQVTLSCSPISGHRSVSWYQQTPGQGLQFLFEYFSETQRNKGNFPGRFSGRQFSNSRSEMNVSTLELGDSALYLCASSWGPGVGVYEQYFGPGTRLTVT.